The text below deals with one T cell receptor (beta chain). This receptor's antigen is unknown. No clone much larger than this one lies a single base away; base qualities are absent. Blood samples for TCR beta sequencing were given by related transplant donors. Nuclei Lysis Solution was used to extract genomic DNA from fresh or cryopreserved unfractionated peripheral blood mononuclear cells. The entry originates in a study of T cell clonotyping in hematopoietic cell transplantation (dated by TCRdb to the early 2020s). About the study as a whole: A total of more than 130 blood samples were collected in the study from about 40 consecutive transplant recipients and their related donors. Recruitment of patients ran from September 2015 to early 2017, and follow-up continued until late 2020 or until death. Beyond this particular receptor, the publication reports: Just a small fraction of recipient repertoires overlapped with donor repertoires, and more than 95% appeared de novo at the given depth. Donor and pretransplant recipient Inverse Simpson Index values predicted broader posttransplant TCR repertoire diversity. Recipient TCR diversity fell after transplant, with pathologically expanded clonotypes rising progressively from day 30 to day 180. The sample size was limited, and because cells were not sorted, the contributions of CD4 and CD8 repertoires could not be separated.

Trimming costs V 2 bases and J 1 base, and their ends lie 8 bases apart. Taken from cysteine to phenylalanine, the CDR3 has 14 residues. The DNA shown is the 42-base CDR3, in frame from base 1. The germline V gene provides CDR1 MNHEY and CDR2 SVGAGI. TCR beta CDR3 regions were amplified from genomic DNA with the immunoSEQ assay, a bias-controlled multiplex PCR using V- and J-specific primers. In a second PCR step, a proprietary barcode and Illumina adapter sequences were attached to the CDR3 amplicons. An Illumina MiSeq instrument was used for sequencing of the CDR3 libraries. As for how the authors treated the data: immunoSEQ Analyzer 3.0 was used for export and quality control, with R Bioconductor and Immunarch used for downstream analyses. Only productive rearrangements in the normalized downsampled data set went into calculating the repertoire metrics. In the normalized cohort, clonotypes with more than 5 templates were defined as pathologically expanded. The Inverse Simpson Index was used to measure repertoire diversity. To capture all clonotypes, the CMV-specificity analyses were run on the non-normalized data set. What TCRdb holds here is the immuneACCESS table cut down to in-frame rearrangements. Part of the clones is not present; checked against another copy, under half of the missing clones reflect an unresolved V gene, and the others are unexplained. For V, J and clone size, that table is used; D and trimming come from the DNA. The sample profile shows tens of thousands of clones; 95% of them were found once. About 0.91% of the sample is taken by the ten largest.

The sequenced sample consisted of peripheral blood mononuclear cells. Recombination joined TRBV6-5 with TRBJ1-1; no confident D gene assignment can be made. This receptor was identified in a young man in good health. Some clones in this sample may be carry-over from other donors' samples. The CDR3 is CASSYREANTEAFF. The nucleotides read TGTGCCAGCAGTTACAGGGAGGCGAACACTGAAGCTTTCTTT.